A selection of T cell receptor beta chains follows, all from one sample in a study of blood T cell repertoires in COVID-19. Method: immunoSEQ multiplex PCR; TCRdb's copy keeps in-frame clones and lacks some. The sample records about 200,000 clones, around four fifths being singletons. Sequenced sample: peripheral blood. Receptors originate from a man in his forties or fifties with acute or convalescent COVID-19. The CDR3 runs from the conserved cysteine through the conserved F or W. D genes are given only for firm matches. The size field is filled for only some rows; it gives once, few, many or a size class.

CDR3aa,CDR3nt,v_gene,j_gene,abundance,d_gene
CASSSNRDRQLNTEAFF,TGTGCCAGCAGCTCTAACCGGGACAGGCAGCTGAACACTGAAGCTTTCTTT,TRBV7-6,TRBJ1-1,-,TRBD1
CASEPALAADTQYF,TGCGCCAGCGAGCCAGCGCTAGCGGCAGATACGCAGTATTTT,TRBV10-2,TRBJ2-3,-,TRBD2
CASSALGQAQNIQYF,TGTGCCAGCAGCGCGCTGGGACAGGCACAAAACATTCAGTACTTC,TRBV11-2,TRBJ2-4,-,TRBD1
CASSTLPSGRAEQYF,TGTGCCAGCAGCACCCTACCTAGCGGGAGGGCCGAGCAGTACTTC,TRBV5-4,TRBJ2-7,many,TRBD2
CASSLWDRGGDTQYF,TGTGCCAGCAGCTTATGGGACAGGGGCGGGGATACGCAGTATTTT,TRBV7-9,TRBJ2-3,-,TRBD1
CASKTLAGDQETQYF,TGTGCCAGCAAGACTTTAGCGGGTGACCAAGAGACCCAGTACTTC,TRBV6-5,TRBJ2-5,-,TRBD2
CASRRGGGEETQYF,TGTGCCAGCAGGCGGGGGGGCGGTGAAGAGACCCAGTACTTC,TRBV6-5,TRBJ2-5,-,TRBD2
CAWSNRGGQPQHF,TGTGCCTGGAGTAACAGGGGGGGACAGCCCCAGCATTTT,TRBV30,TRBJ1-5,-,TRBD1
CASSRGTEAFF,TGTGCCAGCAGTCGGGGGACTGAAGCTTTCTTT,TRBV6-5,TRBJ1-1,-,-
CASRLGGTEAFF,TGTGCCAGCCGCTTGGGGGGCACTGAAGCTTTCTTT,TRBV6-6,TRBJ1-1,-,-
CATSTSGVSTDTQYF,TGTGCCACCTCGACTAGCGGAGTGAGCACAGATACGCAGTATTTT,TRBV10-3,TRBJ2-3,-,TRBD2
CASSVFQGADTQYF,TGTGCCAGCAGCGTATTCCAGGGGGCAGATACGCAGTATTTT,TRBV9,TRBJ2-3,-,TRBD1
CSVWVAGGEQFF,TGCAGCGTCTGGGTAGCGGGAGGAGAGCAGTTCTTC,TRBV29-1,TRBJ2-1,-,TRBD2
CASSFGGSQPQHF,TGTGCCAGCAGCTTTGGGGGGTCTCAGCCCCAGCATTTT,TRBV5-4,TRBJ1-5,few,-
CASSSPSWAGGHEQYF,TGTGCCAGCAGTTCCCCCTCCTGGGCGGGAGGACACGAGCAGTACTTC,TRBV6-2/TRBV6-3,TRBJ2-7,-,TRBD2
CASSQDWRGNTGELFF,TGTGCCAGCAGCCAAGATTGGAGGGGCAACACCGGGGAGCTGTTTTTT,TRBV3-1/TRBV3-2,TRBJ2-2,-,-
CASSEDRVPYEQYF,TGTGCCAGCAGTGAGGACAGGGTGCCCTACGAGCAGTACTTC,TRBV25-1,TRBJ2-7,-,TRBD1
CASTDGGGSYGYTF,TGCGCCAGCACCGACGGGGGCGGGAGCTATGGCTACACCTTC,TRBV5-1,TRBJ1-2,-,-
CASRPGGISYEQYF,TGCGCCAGCAGGCCCGGGGGTATATCTTACGAGCAGTACTTC,TRBV5-1,TRBJ2-7,once,-
CAWTGVPKVGKHNEQFF,TGTGCCTGGACCGGGGTTCCCAAGGTTGGGAAACACAATGAGCAGTTCTTC,TRBV30,TRBJ2-1,-,-